The 2 T cell receptor beta chains presented below share a single source sample, sequenced in a study of siplizumab effects on memory and regulatory T cells. TCRdb's copy holds only in-frame clones and misses some; the assay was immunoSEQ multiplex PCR. This table has around 77,000 clones, about 90% appearing once. Source material: CD8+ T cells sorted from blood. The receptors originated from a human donor in good health.

The chain has TRBV2 and TRBJ1-5; D may be TRBD1 (5 bases). CDR1 SNHLY and CDR2 FYNNEI come from the germline V gene. V lost 11 bases to trimming and J lost 6 bases, with 17 bases between them. CDR3 size: 13 residues. For the CDR3, the DNA is TGTGCCGGGGCTGACGGGGGGGTTCAGCCCCAGCATTTT. This encodes CAGADGGVQPQHF.

This clone was seen only once. The chain joins TRBV19 to TRBJ1-4; D is perhaps TRBD1 (5 bases). The CDR3 is made up of 15 amino acids. Trimming stripped 4 bases from V and 8 bases from J, with 17 bases between. CDR1 and CDR2 (germline): LNHDA, SQIVND (reference sequence). This CDR3 is CASSTGTGLWEKLFF. In nucleotides, the CDR3 is TGTGCCAGTAGTACCGGAACGGGACTCTGGGAAAAACTGTTTTTT.